Reported below is one TCR beta chain. This sample includes further DNA sequences coding for the same CDR3. Method: immunoSEQ multiplex PCR; TCRdb's copy keeps in-frame clones and lacks some. The profile covers about 480,000 clones, with over 75% appearing a single time and less than 2% taken by the ten largest. The data belong to a study of blood T cell repertoires in COVID-19. CDR1 is SGHRS and CDR2 is YFSETQ in the germline V gene. J lost 8 bases, V lost 4 bases, and 2 bases had no gene match. The CDR3 totals 12 residues. Sequencing was performed on PBMCs or T cells enriched from blood (not recorded which). This sequence was found in a woman in her thirties or forties who had recovered from COVID-19. The chain combines TRBV5-1 with TRBJ1-2; TRBD1 matches at 10 bases. The CDR3 reads CASSPDRGGYTF. The CDR3, as DNA: TGCGCCAGCAGCCCGGACAGGGGGGGCTACACCTTC.